A selection of T cell receptor beta chains follows, all from one sample in a study of early T cells in non-severe SARS-CoV-2 infection. MiXCR was run by TCRdb on the 5' RACE reads, yielding one entry per CDR3 protein. The repertoire holds around 29,000 distinct CDR3 sequences, with about 5.7% as singletons. Sequencing input: whole blood. These TCRs come from an adult who was a healthcare worker with PCR-confirmed SARS-CoV-2 infection or an uninfected control (not recorded which). The CDR3 runs from the conserved cysteine through the conserved F or W. The D gene is left open where the match is weak. Clone size is given for some rows only: seen once, a few or many times, or a class if the clone is expanded.

clone size: many; V gene: TRBV10-3; J gene: TRBJ1-5; D gene: .; CDR3 protein: CAISDKDTQAEPQHF; CDR3 DNA: TGTGCCATCAGTGATAAGGATACACAGGCAGAACCCCAGCATTTT
clone size: many; V gene: TRBV2; J gene: TRBJ2-7; D gene: TRBD1; CDR3 protein: CASSGQGAYEQYF; CDR3 DNA: TGTGCCAGCAGCGGACAGGGGGCCTACGAGCAGTACTTC
clone size: few; V gene: TRBV6-2/TRBV6-3; J gene: TRBJ2-2; D gene: .; CDR3 protein: CASSYRVGQTRTGELFF; CDR3 DNA: TGTGCCAGCAGTTACAGAGTCGGACAAACCCGGACCGGGGAGCTGTTTTTT
clone size: many; V gene: TRBV20-1; J gene: TRBJ1-2; D gene: .; CDR3 protein: CSARDHRASYGYTF; CDR3 DNA: TGCAGTGCTAGAGACCACAGGGCTAGTTATGGCTACACCTTC
clone size: many; V gene: TRBV5-6; J gene: TRBJ1-2; D gene: .; CDR3 protein: CASSLDGQANYGYTF; CDR3 DNA: TGTGCCAGCAGCCTCGACGGCCAGGCTAACTATGGCTACACCTTC
clone size: many; V gene: TRBV15; J gene: TRBJ2-7; D gene: .; CDR3 protein: CATSRDPGRGYEQYF; CDR3 DNA: TGTGCCACCAGCAGAGATCCGGGCAGGGGATACGAGCAGTACTTC
clone size: few; V gene: TRBV19; J gene: TRBJ1-5; D gene: .; CDR3 protein: CASSLQGGGQPQHF; CDR3 DNA: TGTGCCAGTAGTCTACAGGGAGGAGGTCAGCCCCAGCATTTT
clone size: .; V gene: TRBV20-1; J gene: TRBJ1-5; D gene: TRBD1; CDR3 protein: CSARPRTGYQPQHF; CDR3 DNA: TGCAGTGCTAGACCCCGGACAGGCTATCAGCCCCAGCATTTT
clone size: many; V gene: TRBV3-1; J gene: TRBJ1-1; D gene: .; CDR3 protein: CASSQAGYGAEAFF; CDR3 DNA: TGTGCCAGCAGCCAAGCAGGGTACGGAGCTGAAGCTTTCTTT
clone size: many; V gene: TRBV18; J gene: TRBJ1-1; D gene: TRBD1; CDR3 protein: CASSPGQGDPSFF; CDR3 DNA: TGTGCCAGCTCACCCGGACAGGGCGACCCCTCCTTCTTT
clone size: few; V gene: TRBV29-1; J gene: TRBJ2-1; D gene: .; CDR3 protein: CSVARDPYLGDEQFF; CDR3 DNA: TGCAGCGTCGCCCGGGACCCCTACCTGGGTGATGAGCAGTTCTTC
clone size: many; V gene: TRBV6-5; J gene: TRBJ1-3; D gene: TRBD1; CDR3 protein: CASRPGTGRQDTIYF; CDR3 DNA: TGTGCCAGCAGGCCCGGGACAGGGAGACAGGACACCATATATTTT
clone size: few; V gene: TRBV7-9; J gene: TRBJ1-4; D gene: TRBD1; CDR3 protein: CASSSGGQGSDEKLFF; CDR3 DNA: TGTGCCAGCAGTTCGGGCGGACAGGGGTCCGATGAAAAACTGTTTTTT
clone size: many; V gene: TRBV13; J gene: TRBJ1-1; D gene: .; CDR3 protein: CASSLRITEAFF; CDR3 DNA: TGTGCCAGCAGCCTGAGGATCACTGAAGCTTTCTTT
clone size: many; V gene: TRBV12-5; J gene: TRBJ2-7; D gene: .; CDR3 protein: CASGLVLSRDFYEQYF; CDR3 DNA: TGTGCTAGTGGTTTGGTATTATCGAGGGACTTCTACGAGCAGTACTTC
clone size: few; V gene: TRBV4-2; J gene: TRBJ2-7; D gene: TRBD2; CDR3 protein: CASSQEEGLAYYEQYF; CDR3 DNA: TGTGCCAGCAGCCAAGAGGAAGGACTAGCCTACTACGAGCAGTACTTC
clone size: many; V gene: TRBV28; J gene: TRBJ1-1; D gene: .; CDR3 protein: CASSSQSLNTEAFF; CDR3 DNA: TGTGCCAGCAGTTCCCAAAGCCTTAACACTGAAGCTTTCTTT
clone size: many; V gene: TRBV20-1; J gene: TRBJ1-2; D gene: .; CDR3 protein: CSAPIVSYGYTF; CDR3 DNA: TGCAGTGCTCCAATTGTCTCGTATGGCTACACCTTC
clone size: .; V gene: TRBV2; J gene: TRBJ2-5; D gene: TRBD1; CDR3 protein: CASRTGTGFVETQYF; CDR3 DNA: TGTGCCAGCAGAACCGGGACAGGTTTCGTGGAGACCCAGTACTTC
clone size: few; V gene: TRBV29-1; J gene: TRBJ2-7; D gene: .; CDR3 protein: CAASESSYEQYF; CDR3 DNA: TGCGCGGCCTCGGAGAGCTCCTACGAGCAGTACTTC
clone size: many; V gene: TRBV5-5; J gene: TRBJ1-1; D gene: TRBD1; CDR3 protein: CASSRQGPAFF; CDR3 DNA: TGTGCCAGCAGCCGACAGGGACCGGCTTTCTTT
clone size: few; V gene: TRBV7-2; J gene: TRBJ2-7; D gene: .; CDR3 protein: CASSLAPQGPYEQYF; CDR3 DNA: TGTGCCAGCAGCTTAGCCCCCCAGGGGCCCTACGAGCAGTACTTC
clone size: medium-sized; V gene: TRBV29-1; J gene: TRBJ1-1; D gene: .; CDR3 protein: CSVDRDRNTEAFF; CDR3 DNA: TGCAGCGTTGATAGAGATCGGAACACTGAAGCTTTCTTT
clone size: .; V gene: TRBV7-9; J gene: TRBJ2-4; D gene: TRBD1; CDR3 protein: CASSPGQVTLLRGQNIQYF; CDR3 DNA: TGTGCCAGCAGCCCCGGACAGGTAACCCTCCTCCGTGGCCAAAACATTCAGTACTTC
clone size: many; V gene: TRBV27; J gene: TRBJ2-7; D gene: .; CDR3 protein: CASSYLRDIGYEQYF; CDR3 DNA: TGTGCCAGCAGTTATCTCCGGGACATCGGTTACGAGCAGTACTTC
clone size: few; V gene: TRBV29-1; J gene: TRBJ2-3; D gene: .; CDR3 protein: CSVAGFGTDTQYF; CDR3 DNA: TGCAGCGTTGCAGGGTTTGGCACGGATACGCAGTATTTT
clone size: many; V gene: TRBV6-5; J gene: TRBJ1-3; D gene: TRBD1; CDR3 protein: CASSPGQWGNTIYF; CDR3 DNA: TGTGCCAGCAGTCCGGGACAGTGGGGAAACACCATATATTTT
clone size: many; V gene: TRBV7-2; J gene: TRBJ2-7; D gene: .; CDR3 protein: CASTDSGGGSPREQYF; CDR3 DNA: TGTGCCAGCACCGACAGCGGCGGGGGCTCCCCTCGCGAGCAGTACTTC
clone size: many; V gene: TRBV4-2; J gene: TRBJ1-4; D gene: .; CDR3 protein: CASSDEKWGTNEKLFF; CDR3 DNA: TGTGCCAGCAGCGACGAAAAGTGGGGTACTAATGAAAAACTGTTTTTT
clone size: .; V gene: TRBV20-1; J gene: TRBJ1-1; D gene: .; CDR3 protein: CSARDHSTANTEAFF; CDR3 DNA: TGCAGTGCTAGAGATCACTCGACAGCGAACACTGAAGCTTTCTTT
clone size: many; V gene: TRBV19; J gene: TRBJ2-1; D gene: .; CDR3 protein: CASRKGTSSYNEQFF; CDR3 DNA: TGTGCCAGTAGAAAGGGGACCAGCTCCTACAATGAGCAGTTCTTC
clone size: medium-sized; V gene: TRBV29-1; J gene: TRBJ2-7; D gene: TRBD1; CDR3 protein: CSVLRTGRSYEQYF; CDR3 DNA: TGCAGCGTCCTACGGACAGGGAGGTCCTACGAGCAGTACTTC
clone size: many; V gene: TRBV7-2; J gene: TRBJ2-7; D gene: TRBD2; CDR3 protein: CASRVGSTSGAYEQYF; CDR3 DNA: TGTGCCAGCAGGGTAGGGTCTACTAGCGGGGCGTACGAGCAGTACTTC
clone size: many; V gene: TRBV20-1; J gene: TRBJ1-2; D gene: TRBD1; CDR3 protein: CSARAGTGGYGYTF; CDR3 DNA: TGCAGTGCTAGAGCCGGGACAGGGGGTTATGGCTACACCTTC
clone size: many; V gene: TRBV10-3; J gene: TRBJ2-7; D gene: TRBD1; CDR3 protein: CAISEWPGTESEQYF; CDR3 DNA: TGTGCCATCAGTGAGTGGCCCGGGACAGAAAGCGAGCAGTACTTC
clone size: .; V gene: TRBV29-1; J gene: TRBJ2-3; D gene: TRBD2; CDR3 protein: CSVERLAGGVDTQYF; CDR3 DNA: TGCAGCGTTGAACGTCTAGCGGGGGGTGTAGATACGCAGTATTTT
clone size: few; V gene: TRBV29-1; J gene: TRBJ1-4; D gene: .; CDR3 protein: CSVGRINEKLFF; CDR3 DNA: TGCAGCGTTGGACGGATTAATGAAAAACTGTTTTTT
clone size: .; V gene: TRBV4-3; J gene: TRBJ2-5; D gene: .; CDR3 protein: CASSQDLSQETQYF; CDR3 DNA: TGCGCCAGCAGCCAAGATCTGAGTCAAGAGACCCAGTACTTC
clone size: .; V gene: TRBV6-4; J gene: TRBJ2-1; D gene: TRBD2; CDR3 protein: CASSDFPSGGPNNEQFF; CDR3 DNA: TGTGCCAGCAGTGACTTCCCTAGCGGGGGTCCTAACAATGAGCAGTTCTTC
clone size: many; V gene: TRBV6-4; J gene: TRBJ1-1; D gene: .; CDR3 protein: CVSYGRLRNTEAFF; CDR3 DNA: TGTGTCTCTTACGGCCGATTACGAAACACTGAAGCTTTCTTT
clone size: many; V gene: TRBV6-6; J gene: TRBJ2-7; D gene: .; CDR3 protein: CASSFGAGDSYEQYF; CDR3 DNA: TGTGCCAGCAGTTTTGGCGCAGGGGACTCCTACGAGCAGTACTTC
clone size: many; V gene: TRBV28; J gene: TRBJ1-3; D gene: TRBD1; CDR3 protein: CAAEDRVSGNTIYF; CDR3 DNA: TGTGCCGCCGAGGACAGGGTCTCTGGAAACACCATATATTTT
clone size: .; V gene: TRBV28; J gene: TRBJ1-2; D gene: .; CDR3 protein: CASSWDRYGYTF; CDR3 DNA: TGTGCCAGCAGTTGGGACCGCTATGGCTACACCTTC
clone size: many; V gene: TRBV28; J gene: TRBJ2-7; D gene: TRBD2; CDR3 protein: CASSYAGGPPYEQYF; CDR3 DNA: TGTGCCAGCAGTTATGCGGGGGGACCCCCCTACGAGCAGTACTTC
clone size: many; V gene: TRBV7-3; J gene: TRBJ2-1; D gene: .; CDR3 protein: CASSLTKGPAGNEQFF; CDR3 DNA: TGTGCCAGCAGCTTAACGAAGGGACCGGCGGGGAATGAGCAGTTCTTC
clone size: medium-sized; V gene: TRBV4-2; J gene: TRBJ1-1; D gene: .; CDR3 protein: CASSQAEGDRSYAFF; CDR3 DNA: TGTGCCAGCAGCCAAGCCGAGGGGGACCGCTCATACGCTTTCTTT
clone size: many; V gene: TRBV10-3; J gene: TRBJ1-2; D gene: .; CDR3 protein: CAISESDSYGYTF; CDR3 DNA: TGTGCCATCAGTGAGTCTGACAGCTATGGCTACACCTTC
clone size: .; V gene: TRBV2; J gene: TRBJ2-7; D gene: TRBD2; CDR3 protein: CASRDRLAGGLYEQYF; CDR3 DNA: TGTGCCAGCAGAGATAGACTAGCGGGGGGTCTCTACGAGCAGTACTTC
clone size: few; V gene: TRBV29-1; J gene: TRBJ2-5; D gene: TRBD2; CDR3 protein: CSVVPAGGPGETQYF; CDR3 DNA: TGCAGCGTTGTTCCGGCGGGGGGGCCGGGGGAGACCCAGTACTTC
clone size: .; V gene: TRBV20-1; J gene: TRBJ2-1; D gene: .; CDR3 protein: CSARPIYNEQFF; CDR3 DNA: TGCAGTGCTAGACCAATCTACAATGAGCAGTTCTTC
clone size: many; V gene: TRBV20-1; J gene: TRBJ2-5; D gene: .; CDR3 protein: CSATTGLLQETQYF; CDR3 DNA: TGCAGTGCCACGACGGGACTCCTCCAAGAGACCCAGTACTTC
clone size: many; V gene: TRBV7-6; J gene: TRBJ2-1; D gene: TRBD2; CDR3 protein: CASSPGRGGVNEQFF; CDR3 DNA: TGTGCCAGCAGCCCAGGGAGGGGAGGAGTGAATGAGCAGTTCTTC
clone size: many; V gene: TRBV7-7; J gene: TRBJ1-4; D gene: .; CDR3 protein: CASSLGPAANEKLFF; CDR3 DNA: TGTGCTAGCAGCTTAGGACCCGCCGCTAATGAAAAACTGTTTTTT
clone size: many; V gene: TRBV30; J gene: TRBJ1-5; D gene: .; CDR3 protein: CAWSLGRLPYNQPQHF; CDR3 DNA: TGTGCCTGGAGTTTAGGTCGCCTGCCCTACAATCAGCCCCAGCATTTT
clone size: medium-sized; V gene: TRBV20-1; J gene: TRBJ2-7; D gene: .; CDR3 protein: CSATVDIYEQYF; CDR3 DNA: TGCAGTGCTACCGTTGATATCTACGAGCAGTACTTC